This is a list of T cell receptor beta chains from one sample in a study of blood T cell repertoires in COVID-19. Clones were read by immunoSEQ multiplex PCR, and TCRdb kept only the in-frame ones, dropping some. The sample holds 250,000 to 350,000 clones, 85% to 90% seen once. Input material: peripheral blood. These receptors originate from a woman aged 30 to 39 with COVID-19, enrolled during active disease. Both conserved end residues are trimmed from each CDR3. The D gene is left open where the match is weak.

D: -
V: TRBV27
J: TRBJ1-5
CDR3: ASSTRGWGQPQH

D: TRBD2
V: TRBV20-1
J: TRBJ2-5
CDR3: SASRLAGGPSVQETQY

D: -
V: TRBV21-1
J: TRBJ1-1
CDR3: ASRENGGASNTEAF

D: TRBD2
V: TRBV29-1
J: TRBJ2-2
CDR3: SVGMGGDHRWELF

D: -
V: TRBV25-1
J: TRBJ1-3
CDR3: ASSDSGSAGNTIY

D: -
V: TRBV29-1
J: TRBJ1-2
CDR3: SVDEQGYGYT

D: TRBD1
V: TRBV4-2
J: TRBJ2-1
CDR3: ASSQDPGQGGDEQF

D: TRBD1
V: TRBV28
J: TRBJ1-6
CDR3: ASSLFMGQGVVNSPLH

D: -
V: TRBV12-3/TRBV12-4
J: TRBJ2-2
CDR3: ASRGGTGELF

D: -
V: TRBV27
J: TRBJ2-2
CDR3: ASSRTPGIGLGTGELF

D: -
V: TRBV29-1
J: TRBJ1-1
CDR3: SVEQATEAF

D: TRBD2
V: TRBV18
J: TRBJ2-3
CDR3: ASSPPGGLEDTQY

D: TRBD1
V: TRBV4-2
J: TRBJ1-2
CDR3: ASSQGGSGGDGYT

D: -
V: TRBV5-1
J: TRBJ2-7
CDR3: ASSREGYEQY

D: TRBD2
V: TRBV5-6
J: TRBJ2-5
CDR3: ASSAGTSRGETQY

D: TRBD2
V: TRBV5-1
J: TRBJ2-3
CDR3: ASSWREGGRYTDTQY

D: -
V: TRBV6-5
J: TRBJ2-1
CDR3: ASRTGLSSYNEQF

D: -
V: TRBV10-3
J: TRBJ1-2
CDR3: AISESVPTGTNYGYT

D: -
V: TRBV2
J: TRBJ1-2
CDR3: ASLRVPYNSNYGYT

D: TRBD1
V: TRBV27
J: TRBJ2-7
CDR3: ASSLIGGASYEQY